Following are 14 T cell receptor beta chains from one sample sequenced in a study of technical replicates of blood from a few donors. Profiled with immunoSEQ multiplex PCR; TCRdb holds only in-frame clones, not every one. Of nearly 70,000 clones in the sample, roughly 90% were seen once. What was sequenced was PBMCs. The receptors shown here come from a human donor in good health. Some clones in this sample may be carry-over from other donors' samples.

The DNA of the CDR3 is TGTGCCACCTCCCGGGTGGAGACCCAGTACTTC. Amino acid sequence: CATSRVETQYF. The chain has TRBV7-7 and TRBJ2-5, with D unresolved. The germline gives CDR1 SSHAT, CDR2 FNYEAQ (reference sequence). The CDR3 is 11 amino acids. V dropped 10 bases and J dropped 5 bases, with 11 bases sitting between them.

The V call is TRBV15, the J call TRBJ2-2, with 14 bases matching TRBD2. Germline values: CDR1 LNHNV, CDR2 YYDKDF (reference sequence). The CDR3 extends over 18 amino acids. V lost 3 bases, J lost 6 bases, and 9 bases stayed unmatched. CDR3 bases: TGTGCCACCAGCAGCACCGGGACTAGCGGGAGTCGGGCCGGGGAGCTGTTTTTT. It is translated as CATSSTGTSGSRAGELFF.

The rearrangement links TRBV27 to TRBJ1-1, with 7 bases lining up with TRBD1. The CDR3 covers 13 residues. Germline V CDR1 and CDR2: MNHEY, SMNVEV (reference sequence). Trimming took 5 bases from V and 5 from J; bases not matched to a gene: 5. Written as DNA, the CDR3 is TGTGCCAGCAGTGTAACAGGGGAGACTGAAGCTTTCTTT. This encodes CASSVTGETEAFF.

This clone was counted between two and nine times. The V and J genes are TRBV19 and TRBJ1-5; the D gene is possibly TRBD1 (5 bases). Looked up from germline, CDR1 is LNHDA and CDR2 is SQIVND (reference sequence). V lost 8 bases and J 1 base, leaving 21 bases between the germline ends. The CDR3 runs to 17 residues. For the CDR3, the DNA is TGTGCCAGTGGGTATTGGGCAGGGTCAGGGAGCAATCAGCCCCAGCATTTT. Its translation: CASGYWAGSGSNQPQHF.

The rearrangement links TRBV4-1 to TRBJ1-3, with D unresolved. The CDR3 sequence is 15 residues long. Deletions cut 1 base from V and 2 bases from J, with 9 bases between. The germline V gene encodes CDR1 MGHRA and CDR2 YSYEKL. In DNA form, the CDR3 reads TGCGCCAGCAGCCAAGGCAGGCCTACTGGAAACACCATATATTTT. It encodes CASSQGRPTGNTIYF.

The chain employs TRBV19 and TRBJ1-2, with no clear D. Between the trimmed V and J ends, which lost 9 bases and 4 bases, there was a span of 15 bases. Germline V gives CDR1 LNHDA, CDR2 SQIVND (reference sequence). CDR3 length equals 13 residues. CDR3 sequence (DNA): TGTGCCAGCACTTATCTAGACGGCTATGGCTACACCTTC. Protein sequence: CASTYLDGYGYTF.

This chain uses TRBV6-4 with TRBJ2-6; D perhaps matches TRBD1 (6 bases). Germline V CDR1 and CDR2: MRHNA, SNTAGT. The CDR3 is made up of 16 amino acids. The V gene lost 6 bases and the J gene lost 1 base, with 13 bases spanning the gap. The CDR3 nucleotides are TGTGCCAGCAGCGCCGGGACATCGTCTGGGGCCAACGTCCTGACTTTC. Translation: CASSAGTSSGANVLTF.

The V gene is TRBV7-9, the J gene TRBJ2-7, with a possible D match to TRBD2 (6 bases). The length of the CDR3 is 16 residues. Trimming cost V 2 bases and J 7 bases, with 21 bases left between them. In germline, CDR1 is SEHNR, CDR2 FQNEAQ (reference sequence). The CDR3 protein is CASSLYGGKHYVEQYF. CDR3 coding DNA: TGTGCCAGCAGCTTATACGGCGGGAAACACTACGTAGAGCAGTACTTC.

V usage is TRBV5-1 and J usage is TRBJ2-1; 13 positions agree with TRBD2. The CDR3 spans 20 residues. Germline assignment: CDR1 SGHRS and CDR2 YFSETQ. J was trimmed by 0 bases and V by 4 bases; bases with no gene match: 13. The CDR3 DNA reads TGCGCCAGCAGCCCCTCAGGACTAGCGGGGGCCGGGAGCTCCTACAATGAGCAGTTCTTC. This gives the protein CASSPSGLAGAGSSYNEQFF.

CDR3 DNA sequence: TGTGCCAGCAGTCTACAGGGAGAAAATTCACCCCTCCACTTT. Translation: CASSLQGENSPLHF. The genes are TRBV6-6 and TRBJ1-6; D may be TRBD1 (6 bases). Germline loops: CDR1 MNHNY, CDR2 SVGAGI (reference sequence). The CDR3 length is 14 residues. V was pared by 5 bases and J by 7 bases, with 12 bases between.

As DNA, the CDR3 is TGTGCCAGCAGCACCTACCCGGGACAGGGTACCTCACCCCTCCACTTT. This encodes CASSTYPGQGTSPLHF. The V call is TRBV7-2, the J call TRBJ1-6; 9 positions match TRBD1. The CDR3 extends over 16 amino acids. The V gene's germline CDR1 is SGHTA and CDR2 FQGNSA. Trimming cost V 5 bases and J 10 bases; bases outside gene matches: 12.

This clone was seen once. V gene TRBV5-6 combines with J gene TRBJ2-1, with D maybe TRBD1 (5 bases). Germline V gene data show CDR1 as SGHDT and CDR2 as YYEEEE. With 2 bases removed from V and 6 bases from J, the gap between germline ends came to 9 bases. This CDR3 contains 13 residues. The CDR3, as DNA: TGTGCCAGCAGCTTTCAGGGCTCCAATGAGCAGTTCTTC. Translation: CASSFQGSNEQFF.

V and J are TRBV29-1 and TRBJ2-5; 10 bases agree with TRBD1. Germline V CDR1 and CDR2: SQVTM, ANQGSEA. This CDR3 region has 13 residues. V shed 7 bases and J 5 bases; nucleotides not matched to a gene: 7. The CDR3 region is CSGSSDRGETQYF. In nucleotides, the CDR3 is TGCAGCGGATCTTCGGACAGGGGGGAGACCCAGTACTTC.

The J gene is TRBJ1-6, the V gene TRBV7-2, with D possibly TRBD1 on 6 matching bases. The CDR3 loop spans 13 amino acids. V was shortened by 5 bases and J by 8 bases, with 10 bases between the two germline ends. CDR1 is SGHTA and CDR2 is FQGNSA in the germline V gene. CDR3 nucleotide sequence: TGTGCCAGCAGCCCCCGGACAGATTCACCCCTCCACTTT. Its protein is CASSPRTDSPLHF. The whole variable domain, filled in from reference TRBV7-2 and TRBJ1-6, reads GAGVSQSPSNKVTEKGKDVELRCDPISGHTALYWYRQSLGQGLEFLIYFQGNSAPDKSGLPSDRFSAERTGGSVSTLTIQRTQQEDSAVYLCASSPRTDSPLHFGNGTRLTVT.